This T cell receptor (beta chain) was identified in a study of T-cell reconstitution after alpha-beta-depleted transplantation in children. V was pared by 4 bases and J by 5 bases, with 16 bases between. Germline CDR1 is SGHDT and CDR2 is YYEEEE. The CDR3 has 16 amino acids. Unique molecular identifiers were incorporated during preparation of the TCRbeta library. MiXCR was run by TCRdb on the PCR reads, yielding one entry per CDR3 protein. The table shows roughly 400,000 distinct CDR3 sequences, with roughly 43% occurring only once. The material sequenced was PBMCs, taken before TCRalphabeta/CD19-depleted stem cell transplant. This rearrangement joins TRBV5-6 to TRBJ2-6; D is uncertain. The TCR sequence derives from a girl aged 2 to 10 with aplastic anemia, due to receive a stem cell transplant. CDR3 coding DNA: TGTGCCAGCAGCCCCGGCGGCCCTACCTGGGCCAACGTCCTGACTTTC. Encoded protein: CASSPGGPTWANVLTF. Based on the CDR3 plus reference TRBV5-6 and TRBJ2-6, the full variable domain is DAGVTQSPTHLIKTRGQQVTLRCSPKSGHDTVSWYQQALGQGPQFIFQYYEEEERQRGNFPDRFSGHQFPNYSSELNVNALLLGDSALYLCASSPGGPTWANVLTFGAGSRLTVL.